The sequence of this T cell receptor (beta chain) was determined in a study of cytomegalovirus exposure and HLA in healthy donors. General study findings and limits: Previous analysis showed most TCR beta V segments were productive about 90% or about 30% of the time.

Trimming stripped 4 bases from V and 5 bases from J, with 14 bases between. The CDR3 totals 14 residues. The germline V gene has CDR1 LNHNV and CDR2 YYDKDF (reference sequence). As for this clone: Its antigen is not identified.

A multiplex PCR was run with 60 Vbeta primers and 13 Jbeta primers. Per the original data handling: An analysis performed later counted roughly 79 million unique TCR beta chains (roughly 10 million of them shared). Repertoires were generated with immunoSEQ multiplex PCR, while TCRdb's copy carries only in-frame clones and drops some. The DNA gave D and trimming, while V, J and clone size come from that table. The sample table sets out approximately 110,000 clones. This cohort consisted of healthy bone marrow donors. The chain links TRBV15 to TRBJ2-5, with D perhaps TRBD2 (5 bases). Sequencing used PBMCs. The receptor's source is a man between 18 and 35 years old in good health and CMV-seronegative. CDR3 in DNA: TGTGCCACCAGCAACCTGGCGGGCTGGGAGACCCAGTACTTC. Encoded protein: CATSNLAGWETQYF. The full variable domain, completed using reference TRBV15 and TRBJ2-5, is DAMVIQNPRYQVTQFGKPVTLSCSQTLNHNVMYWYQQKSSQAPKLLFHYYDKDFNNEADTPDNFQSRRPNTSFCFLDIRSPGLGDTAMYLCATSNLAGWETQYFGPGTRLLVL.